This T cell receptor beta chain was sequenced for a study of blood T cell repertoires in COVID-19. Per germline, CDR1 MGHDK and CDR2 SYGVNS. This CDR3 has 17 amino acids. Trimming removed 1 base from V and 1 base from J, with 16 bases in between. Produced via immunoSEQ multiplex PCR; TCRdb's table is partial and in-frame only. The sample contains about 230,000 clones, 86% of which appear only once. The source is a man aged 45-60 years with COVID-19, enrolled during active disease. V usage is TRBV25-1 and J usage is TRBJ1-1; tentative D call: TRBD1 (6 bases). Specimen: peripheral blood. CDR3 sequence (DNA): TGTGCCAGCAGTGAATCTGGCAGGGACATAAGGAACACTGAAGCTTTCTTT. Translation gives CASSESGRDIRNTEAFF.